A selection of T cell receptor beta chains follows, all from one sample in a study of blood T cell repertoires in COVID-19. The protocol was immunoSEQ multiplex PCR, while the TCRdb copy is restricted to in-frame clones and leaves out a portion. The data show about half a million clones, 75% to 90% seen once. Sequences were obtained from peripheral blood. The receptors originated from a human donor in a cohort sampled during active COVID-19. Both conserved end residues are part of each CDR3. Each record gives: V gene, CDR3 protein.

>TRBV5-4
CASSLPSSGRTIWFF
>TRBV19
CASQQDKGRTEAFF
>TRBV12-3/TRBV12-4
CATVRGENTEAFF
>TRBV7-8
CASSIGQGMNEQFF
>TRBV15
CATSRDHEGTGANVLTF
>TRBV6-6
CASSSPTGSGNTIYF
>TRBV30
CAWGGGGELFF
>TRBV7-9
CASSLEEGSETQYF
>TRBV19
CASSPRTGPNTEAFF
>TRBV6-5
CASSRDRRNYGYTF
>TRBV6-6
CASTLGGSADTQYF
>TRBV14
CASSLGDRVQQYF
>TRBV29-1
CSVVKGQGGNYGYTF
>TRBV9
CASSLTENTEAFF
>TRBV9
CASSVRTESYEQYF
>TRBV30
CAWSGPDPRGKMNTEAFF
>TRBV28
CASTRTGKRQPQHF
>TRBV7-2
CASSLWAHDTGELFF
>TRBV27
CASSLGQGHQPQHF
>TRBV9
CASSVSGTYNEQFF
>TRBV6-5
CASSKTGARTEAFF
>TRBV5-4
CASSGGLAGSNEQFF
>TRBV9
CASGGDPYEQYF
>TRBV7-2
CASSQTQGAHGYTF
>TRBV5-1
CASSLVEGSGTEAFF
>TRBV12-3/TRBV12-4
CASSFPGSPLHF
>TRBV6-5
CASSYGTGDSSYGYTF
>TRBV6-4
CASSESASTDTQYF
>TRBV28
CASRVGGVRSYEQYF
>TRBV19
CASSISRAGNTGELFF
>TRBV19
CASSSGLNTQYF